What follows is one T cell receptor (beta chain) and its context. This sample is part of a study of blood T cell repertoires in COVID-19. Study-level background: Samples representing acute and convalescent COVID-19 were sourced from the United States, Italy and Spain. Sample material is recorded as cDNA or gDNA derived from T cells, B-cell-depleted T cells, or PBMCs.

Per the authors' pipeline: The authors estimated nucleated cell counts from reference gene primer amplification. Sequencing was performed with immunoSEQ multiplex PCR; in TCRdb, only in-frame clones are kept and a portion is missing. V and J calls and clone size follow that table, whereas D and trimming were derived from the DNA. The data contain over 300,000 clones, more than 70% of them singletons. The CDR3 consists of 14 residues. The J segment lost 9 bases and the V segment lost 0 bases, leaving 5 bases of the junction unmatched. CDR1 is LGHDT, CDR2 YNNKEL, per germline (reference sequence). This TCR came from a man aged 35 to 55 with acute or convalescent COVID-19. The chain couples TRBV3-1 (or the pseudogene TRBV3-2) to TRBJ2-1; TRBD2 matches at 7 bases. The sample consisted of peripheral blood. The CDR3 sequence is CASSQDSQRGEQFF. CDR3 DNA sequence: TGTGCCAGCAGCCAAGATTCCCAGCGGGGTGAGCAGTTCTTC.